The 18 T cell receptor beta chains presented below share a single source sample, sequenced in a study of blood T cell repertoires in COVID-19. Method: immunoSEQ multiplex PCR; TCRdb's copy keeps in-frame clones and lacks some. The sample has roughly 140,000 clones, roughly 82% seen once. The sequenced sample consisted of peripheral blood. The origin of the receptors is a woman between 50 and 59 years old in a cohort sampled during active or convalescent COVID-19.

This rearrangement joins TRBV28 to TRBJ1-2; D is uncertain. Germline V gene lookup returns CDR1 MDHEN and CDR2 SYDVKM. Deletions cut 5 bases from V and 6 bases from J, with 25 bases between. The CDR3 sequence is 17 residues long. The CDR3 nucleotides read TGTGCCAGCAGTCCGACTGCGACCGTCCAAGCCTCCGATGGCTACACCTTC. It yields the protein CASSPTATVQASDGYTF.

This chain connects TRBV2 to TRBJ2-2, with TRBD2 identical over 15 bases. The CDR3 contains 18 residues. Germline V gene lookup returns CDR1 SNHLY and CDR2 FYNNEI. V gave up 5 bases and J gave up 4 bases; unmatched junction bases: 8. The CDR3 bases are TGTGCCAGCAGTCTAAGGACTAGCGGGGGGGCTAGCACCGGGGAGCTGTTTTTT. Protein: CASSLRTSGGASTGELFF.

This clone has a handful of counts. The rearrangement links TRBV5-5 to TRBJ1-5, with a weak D call TRBD1 (6 bases). The germline V gene encodes CDR1 SGHKS and CDR2 YYEKEE (reference sequence). The CDR3 is 13 amino acids. Trimming stripped 3 bases from V and 5 bases from J, with 9 bases between. The CDR3 protein is CASSSYRDQPQHF. CDR3 sequence (DNA): TGTGCCAGCAGCTCCTACAGGGATCAGCCCCAGCATTTT.

This sequence joins TRBV12-3 or TRBV12-4 and TRBJ2-7; a weak D match, TRBD1 (5 bases). This CDR3 has 13 amino acids. Trimming cost V 3 bases and J 6 bases, with 12 bases left between them. The CDR3 sequence: CASSFLIRAEQYF. CDR3 bases: TGTGCCAGCAGTTTTCTAATCAGGGCCGAGCAGTACTTC.

The V gene is TRBV5-1, the J gene TRBJ2-5; D not certain. Between the trimmed V and J ends, which lost 4 bases and 0 bases, there was a span of 10 bases. The CDR3 runs to 14 residues. The germline V gene encodes CDR1 SGHRS and CDR2 YFSETQ. CDR3 DNA sequence: TGCGCCAGCAGCGTGGACGGGTACCAAGAGACCCAGTACTTC. Amino acid sequence: CASSVDGYQETQYF.

In this sample, this clone turned up once. In DNA form, the CDR3 reads TGCGCCAGCAGCCAAGCCCACAGGGGTTTGACTGAAGCTTTCTTT. As protein: CASSQAHRGLTEAFF. The chain joins TRBV4-3 to TRBJ1-1; 7 nucleotides match TRBD1. This CDR3 region has 15 residues. Germline CDR1 reads LGHNA; CDR2 reads YSLEER. Germline trimming cut 1 base from V and 5 bases from J; bases unmatched to any gene: 7.

The count of this clone is one. The rearrangement uses TRBV5-1 and TRBJ2-5; 11 bases are shared with TRBD2. The V and J ends lost 4 bases and 5 bases, in that order; junction bases with no gene match: 10. The CDR3 has 16 amino acids. The germline V gene encodes CDR1 SGHRS and CDR2 YFSETQ. CDR3 in DNA: TGCGCCAGCAGCGCCCATAGCGGGGGGGCAGGTGAGACCCAGTACTTC. It is translated as CASSAHSGGAGETQYF.

The chain has TRBV7-2 and TRBJ1-5; D ambiguous. CDR1 and CDR2 from the germline V gene are SGHTA and FQGNSA. V shed 4 bases and J shed 4 bases, with 5 bases lying between them. This CDR3 is 12 amino acids long. The CDR3 DNA is TGTGCCAGCAGCTCCTTTAATCAGCCCCAGCATTTT. It codes for CASSSFNQPQHF.

The chain carries TRBV30 and TRBJ1-6; TRBD1 is a possible D gene (5 bases). V dropped 5 bases and J dropped 7 bases, with 12 bases sitting between them. This CDR3 is built from 13 residues. CDR1 GTSNPN and CDR2 SVGIG come from the germline V gene (reference sequence). CDR3 protein: CAWEGRVNSPLHF. For the CDR3, the DNA is TGTGCCTGGGAAGGCAGGGTAAATTCACCCCTCCACTTT.

J is TRBJ2-3 and V is TRBV12-3 or TRBV12-4, with D unresolved. The CDR3 covers 12 residues. V was pared by 3 bases and J by 2 bases, with 3 bases between. The CDR3 reads CASSFNTDTQYF. CDR3 bases: TGTGCCAGCAGTTTTAACACAGATACGCAGTATTTT.

The chain couples TRBV2 to TRBJ1-4; D not certain. CDR1 SNHLY and CDR2 FYNNEI come from the germline V gene. The CDR3 sequence is 13 residues long. Deletions cut 6 bases from V and 8 bases from J, with 13 bases between. The DNA of the CDR3 is TGTGCCAGCAGCGACAATCTACAGGAAAAACTGTTTTTT. It yields the protein CASSDNLQEKLFF.

This chain's CDR3 is CASSLEQGNTEAFF. CDR3 DNA: TGTGCCAGCAGCTTGGAGCAGGGGAACACTGAAGCTTTCTTT. The gene calls are TRBV5-4 and TRBJ1-1, with D tentatively TRBD1 (5 bases). Between the trimmed V and J ends, which lost 0 bases and 1 base, there was a span of 7 bases. The V gene's germline CDR1 is SGHNT and CDR2 YYREEE (reference sequence). This CDR3 is built from 14 residues. The variable domain in full, completed from reference TRBV5-4 and TRBJ1-1, reads ETGVTQSPTHLIKTRGQQVTLRCSSQSGHNTVSWYQQALGQGPQFIFQYYREEENGRGNFPPRFSGLQFPNYSSELNVNALELDDSALYLCASSLEQGNTEAFFGQGTRLTVV.

Written as DNA, the CDR3 is TGTGCCAGCAGCTTAGATTACGGGAACACTGAAGCTTTCTTT. It encodes CASSLDYGNTEAFF. The V and J genes are TRBV11-2 and TRBJ1-1; D is uncertain. The CDR3 length is 14 residues. The V gene lost 0 bases and the J gene lost 1 base, with 6 bases spanning the gap. Germline lookup yields CDR1 SGHAT and CDR2 FQNNGV.

There are a few counts of this clone. The CDR3 DNA reads as TGTGCCAGCAGCCCGTCTAACCCGGGTAGGCTCTATGGCTACACCTTC. This gives the protein CASSPSNPGRLYGYTF. V and J are TRBV14 and TRBJ1-2; D unclear. V was trimmed by 4 bases and J by 4 bases, leaving 19 bases between them. The CDR3 has 16 amino acids. In germline, CDR1 is SGHDN, CDR2 FVKESK.

This clone was counted once. The rearrangement uses TRBV3-1 (or the pseudogene TRBV3-2) and TRBJ1-1, with 7 nucleotides matching TRBD1. The germline gives CDR1 LGHDT, CDR2 YNNKEL (reference sequence). The CDR3 consists of 12 residues. Trimming took 4 bases from V and 12 from J; bases not matched to a gene: 8. CDR3 amino acids: CASSPITGESFF. CDR3 nucleotide sequence: TGTGCCAGCAGCCCGATAACAGGGGAATCTTTCTTT.

This clone was observed once. The chain recombines TRBV19 with TRBJ2-2; possible D gene TRBD1, 6 bases. From germline, CDR1 is LNHDA and CDR2 SQIVND (reference sequence). The CDR3 has 13 residues. The ends were cut back, 6 bases at V and 5 bases at J, with 10 bases in the middle. The CDR3 sequence is CASRRGGTGELFF. CDR3 DNA sequence: TGTGCCAGTAGGAGAGGGGGTACCGGGGAGCTGTTTTTT.

As for this clone: The sample contains more than one DNA sequence encoding this CDR3. CDR3 coding DNA: TGCGCCAGCAGCCAAGCCGGGGGGGGCACAGATACGCAGTATTTT. As protein: CASSQAGGGTDTQYF. This chain joins TRBV4-3 and TRBJ2-3; 8 bases are shared with TRBD2. J gave up 1 base and V 1 base, and 1 base lay outside the gene matches. Germline loops: CDR1 LGHNA, CDR2 YSLEER. CDR3 length: 15 residues.

CDR3 sequence: CASSMVGRVNTEAFF. CDR3 in DNA: TGTGCCAGTAGTATGGTCGGCAGGGTGAACACTGAAGCTTTCTTT. The chain couples TRBV19 to TRBJ1-1; D might be TRBD1 (5 bases). The CDR3 consists of 15 residues. The ends were cut back, 3 bases at V and 0 bases at J, with 11 bases in the middle. Germline V lookup: CDR1 LNHDA, CDR2 SQIVND (reference sequence). Using reference TRBV19 and TRBJ1-1 for the parts outside the CDR3, the full variable domain is DGGITQSPKYLFRKEGQNVTLSCEQNLNHDAMYWYRQDPGQGLRLIYYSQIVNDFQKGDIAEGYSVSREKKESFPLTVTSAQKNPTAFYLCASSMVGRVNTEAFFGQGTRLTVV.